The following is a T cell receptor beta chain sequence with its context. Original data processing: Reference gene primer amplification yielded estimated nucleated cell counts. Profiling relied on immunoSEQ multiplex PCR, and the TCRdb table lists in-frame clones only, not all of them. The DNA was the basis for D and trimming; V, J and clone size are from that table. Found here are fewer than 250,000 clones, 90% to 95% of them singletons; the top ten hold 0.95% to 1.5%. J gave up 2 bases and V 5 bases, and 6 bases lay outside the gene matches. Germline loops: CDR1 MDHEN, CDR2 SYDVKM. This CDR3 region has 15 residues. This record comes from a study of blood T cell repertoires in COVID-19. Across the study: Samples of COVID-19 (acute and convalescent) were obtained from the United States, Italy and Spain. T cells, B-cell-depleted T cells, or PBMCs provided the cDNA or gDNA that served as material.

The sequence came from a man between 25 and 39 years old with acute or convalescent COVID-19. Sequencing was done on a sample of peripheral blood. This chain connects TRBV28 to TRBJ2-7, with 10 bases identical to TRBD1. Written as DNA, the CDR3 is TGTGCCAGCAGTCCGCAGGGACAGGGGACCTACGAGCAGTACTTC. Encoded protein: CASSPQGQGTYEQYF. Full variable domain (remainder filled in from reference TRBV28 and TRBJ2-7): DVKVTQSSRYLVKRTGEKVFLECVQDMDHENMFWYRQDPGLGLRLIYFSYDVKMKEKGDIPEGYSVSREKKERFSLILESASTNQTSMYLCASSPQGQGTYEQYFGPGTRLTVT.